This is a list of T cell receptor beta chains from one sample in a study of blood T cell repertoires in COVID-19. Measured with immunoSEQ multiplex PCR; TCRdb has only the in-frame clones, and not every one. The sample carries approximately 240,000 clones, 80% to 85% recorded once. The specimen was peripheral blood. These receptors all come from a woman aged 55-69 years with acute or convalescent COVID-19. Each CDR3 is given with its conserved first and last residue. Clone sizes are given selectively: once, few, many, or a class where the clone is expanded.

j_call v_call clone_size cdr3_aa
TRBJ1-2 TRBV6-5 - CASSYTGTGAYGYTF
TRBJ2-5 TRBV13 - CASSLGAGVTQYF
TRBJ1-2 TRBV6-2/TRBV6-3 - CASSYSLRTVEYYGYTF
TRBJ1-2 TRBV18 - CASSRDSGNYGYTF
TRBJ2-3 TRBV19 - CASSISGTAKERQYF
TRBJ1-2 TRBV5-4 few CASSPGGATNYGYTF
TRBJ2-1 TRBV19 - CASSIKGAANEQFF
TRBJ1-2 TRBV19 - CASSRTANYGYTF
TRBJ1-1 TRBV2 few CASRRNTEAFF
TRBJ2-6 TRBV5-1 - CASSLDHLESSGANVLTF
TRBJ1-4 TRBV19 - CASSVGQGREKLFF
TRBJ1-5 TRBV5-1 - CASSVGQGDNQPQHF
TRBJ1-2 TRBV15 - CATSRDLEGNYGYTF
TRBJ1-6 TRBV19 - CASSKRGQNNNSPLHF
TRBJ1-1 TRBV5-4 - CASSFKTGGPPMNTEAFF
TRBJ2-1 TRBV7-2 - CASSVDGTYNEQFF
TRBJ2-7 TRBV5-1 - CASSLAAGFSHEQYF
TRBJ1-6 TRBV5-6 - CASSGGGQSSYNSPLHF
TRBJ2-2 TRBV7-9 - CASSFGGAGELFF
TRBJ1-2 TRBV19 - CASSAISQGNVGYTF
TRBJ2-7 TRBV5-1 - CASSPIKDSYEQYF
TRBJ2-5 TRBV5-5 once CASSFGETQYF
TRBJ1-2 TRBV9 - CASSVVEGEGGYTF
TRBJ2-7 TRBV13 - CASSLIGGAGEQYF
TRBJ2-3 TRBV7-9 - CASSLGLAGVGDTQYF
TRBJ1-2 TRBV3-1/TRBV3-2 - CASSNEGRGLYSGYTF
TRBJ1-2 TRBV27 - CASKQARDYGYTF
TRBJ1-2 TRBV7-9 - CASSLGGLGANGYTF
TRBJ1-4 TRBV7-2 - CASSPSIGGAEKLFF
TRBJ2-1 TRBV7-2 few CASSLQVSYNEQFF
TRBJ1-1 TRBV12-3/TRBV12-4 - CASKQNTEAFF
TRBJ2-7 TRBV3-1/TRBV3-2 - CASGQGAYEQYF